This TCR beta chain was found in a study of blood T cells in healthy people across ages. General study findings and limits: Naive and antigen-experienced cells were not separated, limiting conclusive comparison.

Of note for this clonotype: The antigen is unknown.

The ends were cut back, 1 base at V and 0 bases at J, with 11 bases in the middle. Germline CDR1 and CDR2: SGHRS and YFSETQ. This CDR3 comprises 17 residues. Healthy Caucasian individuals from Russia aged roughly 6 to 95 served as donors. A second PCR of 7 to 11 cycles used a sample-barcoded 5' primer and a J-beta primer mix. TCRdb reanalysed the 5' RACE reads using MiXCR and keeps one entry per CDR3 protein. The data contain more than 550,000 distinct CDR3 sequences, 20% to 25% of them seen just once; the ten biggest clones take up around a fifth. This clonotype originated in a man between 65 and 79 years old in good health. Sample: blood. The chain recombines TRBV5-1 with TRBJ1-6; D remains ambiguous. CDR3 nucleotides: TGCGCCAGCAGCTTGAACGGGATGAGCTCCTATAATTCACCCCTCCACTTT. It is translated as CASSLNGMSSYNSPLHF.